Sequencing of this TCR beta chain was carried out in a study of glioma-infiltrating T cells after dendritic cell vaccination. Study-wide context: Dendritic cells derived from monocytes and pulsed with autologous tumor lysate formed the vaccine.

This CDR3 is 14 amino acids long. Germline-derived CDR1 and CDR2 are SGHDT and YYEEEE. J lost 3 bases, V lost 3 bases, and 6 bases had no gene match. TCRdb's table, derived via immunoSEQ multiplex PCR, lists solely in-frame clones and lacks some. The repertoire holds more than 95,000 clones, with 85% to 90% as singletons. Described time point: after dendritic cell vaccination, including at tumor progression/relapse. The receptor comes from a human donor with glioblastoma. The source was blood, collected after dendritic cell vaccination. The chain links TRBV5-6 to TRBJ2-7; 7 bases line up with TRBD1. CDR3 nucleotides: TGTGCCAGCAGCTCGGGACAGCAATTCTACGAGCAGTACTTC. Translating it yields CASSSGQQFYEQYF.